These T cell receptor beta chains were read from a single sample in a study of early T cells in non-severe SARS-CoV-2 infection. TCRdb re-called the 5' RACE reads with MiXCR, one entry per CDR3 protein. The table includes 85,000 to 100,000 distinct CDR3 sequences, about 13% detected once. Material for sequencing was whole blood. All receptors come from an adult who was a healthcare worker with PCR-confirmed SARS-CoV-2 infection or an uninfected control (not recorded which). Both conserved end residues are part of each CDR3. The order of the fields is clone size, V gene, D gene, J gene, CDR3 protein, CDR3 DNA. The D gene is left open where the match is weak. The size of a clone is reported for some rows only, either as once, few or many, or as a class for expanded clones.

abundance: NA
v_gene: TRBV7-2
d_gene: NA
j_gene: TRBJ1-6
CDR3aa: CASSLMGGDNSPLHF
CDR3nt: TGTGCCAGCAGCTTAATGGGAGGGGACAATTCACCCCTCCACTTT

abundance: many
v_gene: TRBV2
d_gene: NA
j_gene: TRBJ1-2
CDR3aa: CASRRNPPTPGFNYGYTF
CDR3nt: TGTGCCAGCAGACGCAACCCACCTACTCCAGGGTTTAACTATGGCTACACCTTC

abundance: NA
v_gene: TRBV12-3/TRBV12-4
d_gene: NA
j_gene: TRBJ1-1
CDR3aa: CASSFTAERAEAFF
CDR3nt: TGTGCCAGCAGTTTTACAGCGGAGAGGGCTGAAGCTTTCTTT

abundance: NA
v_gene: TRBV29-1
d_gene: NA
j_gene: TRBJ1-1
CDR3aa: CSVWAGGSTEAFF
CDR3nt: TGCAGCGTGTGGGCGGGGGGCAGTACTGAAGCTTTCTTT

abundance: many
v_gene: TRBV6-1
d_gene: NA
j_gene: TRBJ2-1
CDR3aa: CASSDVGYNEQFF
CDR3nt: TGTGCCAGCAGTGATGTAGGGTACAATGAGCAGTTCTTC

abundance: few
v_gene: TRBV20-1
d_gene: NA
j_gene: TRBJ2-7
CDR3aa: CSARRGAGYEQYF
CDR3nt: TGCAGTGCTAGAAGGGGGGCTGGCTACGAGCAGTACTTC

abundance: NA
v_gene: TRBV29-1
d_gene: NA
j_gene: TRBJ2-5
CDR3aa: CSVGGMAQYF
CDR3nt: TGCAGCGTTGGGGGTATGGCCCAGTACTTC

abundance: many
v_gene: TRBV2
d_gene: NA
j_gene: TRBJ2-2
CDR3aa: CASRATGPGELFF
CDR3nt: TGTGCCAGCAGAGCTACAGGGCCCGGGGAGCTGTTTTTT

abundance: few
v_gene: TRBV7-2
d_gene: NA
j_gene: TRBJ2-3
CDR3aa: CASSLLGAQYF
CDR3nt: TGTGCCAGCAGCTTACTCGGGGCGCAGTATTTT

abundance: NA
v_gene: TRBV2
d_gene: NA
j_gene: TRBJ1-5
CDR3aa: CASTTDLNNQPQHF
CDR3nt: TGTGCCAGCACCACGGACCTCAACAATCAGCCCCAGCATTTT